Listed here is a single T cell receptor (beta chain). Its specificity is unknown. The source of the sample is a study of cytomegalovirus exposure and HLA in healthy donors. General observations from the study: In a later analysis, compared with equally common non-associated chains, HLA-associated beta chains were more expanded. Immune exposure information available was restricted to CMV serostatus. The study put around 180 TCR beta chains on its list as cytomegalovirus-associated.

PCR primers comprised 60 Vbeta and 13 Jbeta primers. Profiled with immunoSEQ multiplex PCR; TCRdb holds only in-frame clones, not every one. The sample lists some 160,000 clones; approximately 70% were seen once. This receptor was obtained from a woman between 18 and 30 years old in good health and CMV-seropositive. The specimen sequenced was PBMCs.

CDR3 amino acids: CASSWGTGGVADVGFF. The CDR3 bases are TGCGCCAGCAGCTGGGGGACAGGGGGGGTGGCCGATGTGGGTTTCTTT. The chain carries TRBV5-1 and TRBJ1-1; 11 bases are a match to TRBD1. V was clipped by 3 bases and J by 13 bases; unmatched bases: 17. The length of the CDR3 is 16 residues. Germline CDR1 is SGHRS and CDR2 is YFSETQ.